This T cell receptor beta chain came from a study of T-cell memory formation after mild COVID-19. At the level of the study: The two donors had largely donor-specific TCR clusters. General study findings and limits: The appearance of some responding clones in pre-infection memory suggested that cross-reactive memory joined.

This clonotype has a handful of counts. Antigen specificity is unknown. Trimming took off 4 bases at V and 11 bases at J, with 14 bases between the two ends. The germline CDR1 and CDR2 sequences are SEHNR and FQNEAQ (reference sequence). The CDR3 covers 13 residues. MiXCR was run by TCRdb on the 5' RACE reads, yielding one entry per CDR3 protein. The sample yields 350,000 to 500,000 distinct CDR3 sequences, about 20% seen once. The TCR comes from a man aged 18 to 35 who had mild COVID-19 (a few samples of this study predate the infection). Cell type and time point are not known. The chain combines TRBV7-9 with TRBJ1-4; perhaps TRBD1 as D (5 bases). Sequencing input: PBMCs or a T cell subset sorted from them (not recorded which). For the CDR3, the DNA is TGTGCCAGCAGCTCCGAGGGGACGGGGAAACTGTTTTTT. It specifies CASSSEGTGKLFF. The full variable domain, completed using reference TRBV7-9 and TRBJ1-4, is DTGVSQNPRHKITKRGQNVTFRCDPISEHNRLYWYRQTLGQGPEFLTYFQNEAQLEKSRLLSDRFSAERPKGSFSTLEIQRTEQGDSAMYLCASSSEGTGKLFFGSGTQLSVL.